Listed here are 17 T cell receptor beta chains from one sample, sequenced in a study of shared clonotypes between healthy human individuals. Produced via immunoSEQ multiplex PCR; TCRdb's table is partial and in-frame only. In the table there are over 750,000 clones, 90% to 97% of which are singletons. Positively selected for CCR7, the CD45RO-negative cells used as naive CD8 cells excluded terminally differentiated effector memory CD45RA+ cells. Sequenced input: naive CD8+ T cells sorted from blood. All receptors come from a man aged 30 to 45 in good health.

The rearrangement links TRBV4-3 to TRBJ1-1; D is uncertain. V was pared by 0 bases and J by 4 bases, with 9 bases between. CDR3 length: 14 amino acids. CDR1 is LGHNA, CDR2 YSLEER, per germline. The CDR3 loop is CASSQERVSTEAFF. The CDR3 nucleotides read TGCGCCAGCAGCCAAGAGCGTGTTAGCACTGAAGCTTTCTTT.

The CDR3 region has the DNA TGTGCCAGCAGCTTAAGGTGGCGGGACTCTAGCACAGATACGCAGTATTTT. Its protein product is CASSLRWRDSSTDTQYF. The rearrangement uses TRBV7-9 and TRBJ2-3; maybe TRBD2 (6 bases). The length of the CDR3 is 17 residues. CDR1 and CDR2 (germline): SEHNR, FQNEAQ (reference sequence). Between the trimmed V and J ends, which lost 2 bases and 0 bases, there was a span of 15 bases.

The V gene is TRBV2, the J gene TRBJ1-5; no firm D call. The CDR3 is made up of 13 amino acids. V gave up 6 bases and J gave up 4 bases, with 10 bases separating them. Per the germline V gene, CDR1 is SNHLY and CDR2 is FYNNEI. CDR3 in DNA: TGTGCCAGCAGCCACGCTTGGAATCAGCCCCAGCATTTT. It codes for CASSHAWNQPQHF.

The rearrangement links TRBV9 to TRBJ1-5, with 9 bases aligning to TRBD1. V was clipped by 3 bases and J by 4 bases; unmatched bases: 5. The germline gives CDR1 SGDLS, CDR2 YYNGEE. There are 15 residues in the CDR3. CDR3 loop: CASSARTGANQPQHF. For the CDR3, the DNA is TGTGCCAGCAGCGCCCGGACAGGGGCTAATCAGCCCCAGCATTTT.

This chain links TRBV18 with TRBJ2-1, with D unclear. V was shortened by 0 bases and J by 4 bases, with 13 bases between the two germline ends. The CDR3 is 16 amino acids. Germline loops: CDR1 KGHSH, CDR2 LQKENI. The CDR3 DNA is TGTGCCAGCTCACCACCAAGGGTGTGGGCATACAATGAGCAGTTCTTC. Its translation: CASSPPRVWAYNEQFF. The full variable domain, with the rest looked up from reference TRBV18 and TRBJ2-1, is NAGVMQNPRHLVRRRGQEARLRCSPMKGHSHVYWYRQLPEEGLKFMVYLQKENIIDESGMPKERFSAEFPKEGPSILRIQQVVRGDSAAYFCASSPPRVWAYNEQFFGPGTRLTVL.

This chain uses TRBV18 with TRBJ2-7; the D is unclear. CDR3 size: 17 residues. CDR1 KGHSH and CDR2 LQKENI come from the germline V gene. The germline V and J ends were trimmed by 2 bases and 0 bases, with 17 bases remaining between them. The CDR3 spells CASSPENRPRPSYEQYF. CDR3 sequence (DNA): TGTGCCAGCTCACCAGAAAATAGGCCGAGGCCCTCCTACGAGCAGTACTTC.

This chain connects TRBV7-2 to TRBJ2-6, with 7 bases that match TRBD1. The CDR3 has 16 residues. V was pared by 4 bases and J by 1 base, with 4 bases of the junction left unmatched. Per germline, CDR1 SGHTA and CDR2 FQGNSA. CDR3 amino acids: CASSSPQGSGANVLTF. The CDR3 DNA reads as TGTGCCAGCAGCTCCCCACAGGGGTCTGGGGCCAACGTCCTGACTTTC.

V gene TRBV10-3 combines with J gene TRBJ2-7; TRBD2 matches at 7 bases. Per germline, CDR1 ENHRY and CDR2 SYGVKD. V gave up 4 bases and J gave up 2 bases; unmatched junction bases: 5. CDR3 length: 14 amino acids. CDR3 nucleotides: TGTGCCATCAGTGGGGAGGGTCAAGCCTACGAGCAGTACTTC. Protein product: CAISGEGQAYEQYF.

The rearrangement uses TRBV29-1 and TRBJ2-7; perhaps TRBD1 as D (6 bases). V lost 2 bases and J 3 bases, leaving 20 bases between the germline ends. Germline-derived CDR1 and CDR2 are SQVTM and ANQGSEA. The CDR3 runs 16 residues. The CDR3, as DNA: TGCAGCGTTGAACTAGAGTGGCCAGGGGAGAACTACGAGCAGTACTTC. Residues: CSVELEWPGENYEQYF.

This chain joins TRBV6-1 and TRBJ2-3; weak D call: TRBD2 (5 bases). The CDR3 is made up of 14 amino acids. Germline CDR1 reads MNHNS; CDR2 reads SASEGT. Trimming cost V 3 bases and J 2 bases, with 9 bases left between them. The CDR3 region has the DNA TGTGCCAGCAGTGATGAGGGTGCCACAGATACGCAGTATTTT. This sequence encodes CASSDEGATDTQYF.

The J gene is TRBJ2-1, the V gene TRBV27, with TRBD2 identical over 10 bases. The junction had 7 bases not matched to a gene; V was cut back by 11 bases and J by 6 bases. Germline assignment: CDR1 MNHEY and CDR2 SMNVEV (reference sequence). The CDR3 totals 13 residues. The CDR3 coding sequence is TGTGCCGTCTCGGCTAGCGGGGGCAATGAGCAGTTCTTC. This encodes CAVSASGGNEQFF.

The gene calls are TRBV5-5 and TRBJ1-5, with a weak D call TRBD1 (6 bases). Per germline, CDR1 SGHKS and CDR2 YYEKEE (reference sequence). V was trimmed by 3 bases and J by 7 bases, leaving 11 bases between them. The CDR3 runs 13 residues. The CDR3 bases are TGTGCCAGCAGCTGGGGGGGCGGACAGCCCCAGCATTTT. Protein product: CASSWGGGQPQHF.

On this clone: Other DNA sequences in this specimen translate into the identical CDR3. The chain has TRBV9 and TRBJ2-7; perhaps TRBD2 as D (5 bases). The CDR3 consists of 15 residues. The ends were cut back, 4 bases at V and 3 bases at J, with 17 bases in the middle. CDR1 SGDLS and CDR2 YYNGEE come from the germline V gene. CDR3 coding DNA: TGTGCCAGCAGCCCGAGCGGTAGCGTAAACTACGAGCAGTACTTC. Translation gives CASSPSGSVNYEQYF.

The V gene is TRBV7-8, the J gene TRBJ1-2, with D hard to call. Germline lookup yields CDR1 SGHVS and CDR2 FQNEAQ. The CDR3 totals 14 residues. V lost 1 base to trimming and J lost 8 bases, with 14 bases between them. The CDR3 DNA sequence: TGTGCCAGCAGCTTAGTCATGGGAGGAGGCGGCTACACCTTC. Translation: CASSLVMGGGGYTF.

The CDR3, as DNA: TGTGCCAGCAGCTTAGTCCCCTACGAGCAGTACTTC. Its translation: CASSLVPYEQYF. The chain links TRBV13 to TRBJ2-7; unclear D gene. Trimming took 1 base from V and 2 from J, leaving 3 bases between them. The CDR3 covers 12 residues. Germline CDR1 is PRHDT and CDR2 is FYEKMQ (reference sequence).

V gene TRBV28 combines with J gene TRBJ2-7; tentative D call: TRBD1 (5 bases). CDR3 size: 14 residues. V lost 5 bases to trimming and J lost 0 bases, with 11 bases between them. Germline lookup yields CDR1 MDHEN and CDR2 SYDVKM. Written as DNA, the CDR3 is TGTGCCAGCAGTCACCTGACAGTCTCCTACGAGCAGTACTTC. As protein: CASSHLTVSYEQYF.

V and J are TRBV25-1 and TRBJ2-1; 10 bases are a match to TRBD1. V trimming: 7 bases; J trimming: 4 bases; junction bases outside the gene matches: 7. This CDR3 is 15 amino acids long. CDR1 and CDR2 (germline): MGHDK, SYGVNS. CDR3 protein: CASTRQGATYNEQFF. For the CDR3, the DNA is TGTGCCAGCACAAGACAGGGGGCGACGTACAATGAGCAGTTCTTC.